The 26 T cell receptor beta chains given below trace back to one sample, sequenced in a study of T cells in Graves' hyperthyroidism and ophthalmopathy. RNA transcripts served as the template for amplifying TCR beta CDR3 regions. HTBI primers drove first-round RT-PCR of the TCR CDR3. TCRdb itself ran the multiplex PCR reads through MiXCR, one entry per CDR3 protein. The table records roughly 840,000 distinct CDR3 sequences, about two fifths of them present only once. Sequencing used blood. Receptor source: a man aged 18 to 29 with Graves' hyperthyroidism.

This clonotype came up many times. The rearrangement links TRBV7-3 to TRBJ2-5; D gene unclear. Germline assignment: CDR1 SGHTA and CDR2 FQGTGA. The CDR3 runs to 14 residues. Trimming shortened V by 2 bases and J by 3 bases, and 10 bases separated the two germline ends. CDR3 coding DNA: TGTGCCAGCAGCTTAGGGCCTCAGGAAGAGACCCAGTACTTC. This gives the protein CASSLGPQEETQYF.

The DNA for the CDR3 is TGCGCCAGCAGCCCCATGGGACTAGCGAACACCGGGGAGCTGTTTTTT. Translation: CASSPMGLANTGELFF. The chain employs TRBV5-1 and TRBJ2-2; 8 bases line up with TRBD2. The V gene's germline CDR1 is SGHRS and CDR2 YFSETQ. V shed 4 bases and J 0 bases; nucleotides not matched to a gene: 5. The CDR3 covers 16 residues.

V gene TRBV7-3 combines with J gene TRBJ1-1; 7 positions agree with TRBD1. The ends lost 7 bases at V and 1 base at J; junction bases unmatched: 6. The CDR3 sequence is 14 residues long. Germline-derived CDR1 and CDR2 are SGHTA and FQGTGA. The CDR3 here is CASTKDRRNTEAFF. The CDR3 nucleotides read TGTGCCAGCACCAAGGACAGGCGGAACACTGAAGCTTTCTTT.

This chain links TRBV6-1 with TRBJ2-5; D may be TRBD2 (5 bases). Germline V gene data show CDR1 as MNHNS and CDR2 as SASEGT. The V end lost 3 bases, the J end lost 3 bases, and 14 bases lay between the germline ends. This CDR3 spans 15 amino acids. The CDR3 coding sequence is TGTGCCAGCAGTGATCCCATGGCCGGGGAAGAGACCCAGTACTTC. Translating gives CASSDPMAGEETQYF.

The genes are TRBV2 and TRBJ2-7, with D perhaps matching TRBD2 (6 bases). V dropped 7 bases and J dropped 5 bases, with 18 bases sitting between them. The CDR3 extends over 14 amino acids. Per germline, CDR1 SNHLY and CDR2 FYNNEI. CDR3 region: CASTGSGLEDEQYF. The CDR3 coding sequence is TGTGCCAGCACGGGGAGCGGGCTGGAAGACGAGCAGTACTTC. Supplemented by reference TRBV2 and TRBJ2-7, the full variable domain reads EPEVTQTPSHQVTQMGQEVILRCVPISNHLYFYWYRQILGQKVEFLVSFYNNEISEKSEIFDDQFSVERPDGSNFTLKIRSTKLEDSAMYFCASTGSGLEDEQYFGPGTRLTVT.

There are a few counts of this clonotype. The chain employs TRBV11-2 and TRBJ2-5; TRBD2 might be the D (7 bases). The CDR3 extends over 18 amino acids. CDR1 is SGHAT, CDR2 FQNNGV, per germline. The V end was cut by 5 bases, the J end by 0 bases, with 22 bases between. CDR3 coding DNA: TGTGCCAGCAGCCGTACCAGGGCGGGGGCAAATTACCAAGAGACCCAGTACTTC. Translating gives CASSRTRAGANYQETQYF.

This clonotype was counted a few times. The gene calls are TRBV10-1 and TRBJ1-1; D uncertain. V dropped 6 bases and J dropped 7 bases, with 18 bases sitting between them. This CDR3 comprises 14 residues. Germline loops: CDR1 WNHNN, CDR2 SYGVQD (reference sequence). The DNA of the CDR3 is TGCGCCAGCAGATTCACCCGGGCCCTTATTGAAGCTTTCTTT. It yields the protein CASRFTRALIEAFF.

Notes on this clonotype: This may be a read error, as it is one base from a much larger clone. The J gene is TRBJ1-2, the V gene TRBV6-5; D unclear. The CDR3 has 12 residues. V lost 4 bases, J lost 2 bases, and 5 bases lay in between. Per the germline V gene, CDR1 is MNHEY and CDR2 is SVGAGI. CDR3 nucleotide sequence: TGTGCCAGCAGTTTTCAGAACTATGGCTACACCTTC. It encodes CASSFQNYGYTF.

This clonotype was detected a few times. The chain joins TRBV4-1 to TRBJ1-5, with 7 bases fitting TRBD1. The length of the CDR3 is 16 residues. V was clipped by 2 bases and J by 3 bases; unmatched bases: 7. In germline, CDR1 is MGHRA, CDR2 YSYEKL. CDR3 loop: CASSQYPGQHNQPQHF. The CDR3 nucleotides read TGCGCCAGCAGCCAATATCCGGGACAGCACAATCAGCCCCAGCATTTT.

The rearrangement uses TRBV9 and TRBJ1-4; 10 bases are shared with TRBD1. CDR3 length: 16 residues. The V gene's germline CDR1 is SGDLS and CDR2 YYNGEE. Germline trimming cut 4 bases from V and 1 base from J; bases unmatched to any gene: 4. DNA for the CDR3: TGTGCCAGCAGCCGTCGGGACAGGGGAACTAATGAAAAACTGTTTTTT. Amino acids: CASSRRDRGTNEKLFF.

This clonotype was seen more than once but under ten times. The DNA for the CDR3 is TGCGCCAGCAGCCAAACAGGGGGGGAACTGTTTTTT. Amino acids: CASSQTGGELFF. The chain carries TRBV4-1 and TRBJ1-4; 8 bases line up with TRBD1. V lost 2 bases, J lost 12 bases, and 2 bases stayed unmatched. CDR3 size: 12 residues. Looked up from germline, CDR1 is MGHRA and CDR2 is YSYEKL.

This CDR3 is CASSPRERELFF. CDR3 bases: TGTGCCAGCTCACCTAGGGAAAGGGAGCTGTTTTTT. The chain is built from TRBV9 and TRBJ2-2; D not resolved. CDR1 and CDR2 from the germline V gene are SGDLS and YYNGEE. The V gene lost 7 bases and the J gene lost 9 bases, with 13 bases spanning the gap. CDR3 length: 12 amino acids.

This chain joins TRBV15 and TRBJ2-1; no clear D. The V and J ends lost 2 bases and 7 bases respectively, with 9 bases between them. In germline, CDR1 is LNHNV, CDR2 YYDKDF (reference sequence). The CDR3 length is 13 residues. The CDR3 here is CATSRSDRNEQFF. The CDR3 DNA follows: TGTGCCACCAGCAGATCCGACCGGAATGAGCAGTTCTTC.

The gene calls are TRBV9 and TRBJ1-3, with D possibly being TRBD1 (5 bases). V dropped 2 bases and J dropped 0 bases, with 12 bases sitting between them. Germline V gene lookup returns CDR1 SGDLS and CDR2 YYNGEE. This CDR3 contains 16 residues. The CDR3, as DNA: TGTGCCAGCAGCGTTGAGGGGCTCACCTCTGGAAACACCATATATTTT. Its translation is CASSVEGLTSGNTIYF.

This clonotype appeared many times. The rearrangement joins TRBV25-1 to TRBJ2-5; TRBD2 agrees at 9 bases. CDR3 length: 19 residues. Germline CDR1 reads MGHDK; CDR2 reads SYGVNS. V shed 4 bases, J shed 0 bases, and the junction held 15 bases outside the gene matches. CDR3 in amino acids: CASSASLSGRSRYQETQYF. In nucleotides, the CDR3 is TGTGCCAGCAGTGCCTCCTTGAGCGGGAGGTCACGGTACCAAGAGACCCAGTACTTC. Together with reference TRBV25-1 and TRBJ2-5, the CDR3 gives the full variable domain: EADIYQTPRYLVIGTGKKITLECSQTMGHDKMYWYQQDPGMELHLIHYSYGVNSTEKGDLSSESTVSRIRTEHFPLTLESARPSHTSQYLCASSASLSGRSRYQETQYFGPGTRLLVL.

This clonotype has only a few counts. The gene calls are TRBV2 and TRBJ1-5; D gene uncertain. Germline CDR1 is SNHLY and CDR2 is FYNNEI. Trimming removed 4 bases at V and 14 bases at J, with 15 bases between. The CDR3 totals 12 residues. CDR3 in amino acids: CASSGGPGREHF. DNA for the CDR3: TGTGCCAGCAGTGGAGGGCCAGGACGCGAGCATTTT.

This rearrangement joins TRBV4-3 to TRBJ2-2; maybe TRBD2 (5 bases). The CDR3 length is 15 residues. CDR1 and CDR2 (germline): LGHNA, YSLEER. V lost 2 bases, J lost 4 bases, and 11 bases lay in between. CDR3 DNA sequence: TGCGCCAGCAGCCAAATCCTCGGAGGCACCGGGGAGCTGTTTTTT. This encodes CASSQILGGTGELFF.

The chain combines TRBV25-1 with TRBJ1-2, with 10 bases fitting TRBD1. The CDR3 runs 15 residues. CDR1 MGHDK and CDR2 SYGVNS come from the germline V gene. The J segment lost 4 bases and the V segment lost 4 bases, leaving 6 bases of the junction unmatched. CDR3 DNA: TGTGCCAGCAGTGCAGGGACAGGGGCGACCTATGGCTACACCTTC. This codes for CASSAGTGATYGYTF.

At least ten counts were recorded for this clonotype. In DNA form, the CDR3 reads TGTGCCAGTAGTATTGGACAGGGCGGGACTGAAGCTTTCTTT. The encoded protein is CASSIGQGGTEAFF. The V call is TRBV19, the J call TRBJ1-1, with 8 bases lining up with TRBD1. CDR1 is LNHDA, CDR2 SQIVND, per germline (reference sequence). This CDR3 region has 14 residues. Trimming at V came to 3 bases and at J to 5 bases, leaving 5 bases not matched to a gene.

V usage is TRBV6-5 and J usage is TRBJ1-1, with D possibly being TRBD1 (5 bases). This CDR3 contains 14 residues. From germline, CDR1 is MNHEY and CDR2 SVGAGI. V gave up 7 bases and J gave up 4 bases, with 16 bases separating them. The CDR3 DNA sequence: TGTGCCAGCATACGGGACCGGGATATCACTGAAGCTTTCTTT. The encoded protein is CASIRDRDITEAFF.

The rearrangement links TRBV7-9 to TRBJ1-2; perhaps TRBD1 as D (6 bases). Trimming cost V 2 bases and J 2 bases, with 15 bases left between them. This CDR3 contains 16 residues. CDR1 is SEHNR, CDR2 FQNEAQ, per germline (reference sequence). This chain's CDR3 is CASSLPRQDQNYGYTF. The CDR3 bases are TGTGCCAGCAGCTTACCAAGACAGGACCAAAACTATGGCTACACCTTC.

J is TRBJ2-7 and V is TRBV2; perhaps TRBD2 as D (7 bases). The better agreement between TRBJ2-1 and the DNA end casts doubt on the J call. The CDR3 extends over 12 amino acids. The germline CDR1 and CDR2 sequences are SNHLY and FYNNEI. This CDR3 reads CASSGAGEGQFF. The CDR3 DNA reads TGTGCCAGCAGTGGGGCAGGGGAGGGGCAGTTCTTC.

The V call is TRBV7-2, the J call TRBJ2-3, with TRBD2 identical over 11 bases. Germline V gene sequence: CDR1 SGHTA, CDR2 FQGNSA. The CDR3 totals 15 residues. V shed 2 bases, J shed 4 bases, and the junction held 2 bases outside the gene matches. In DNA, the CDR3 is TGTGCCAGCAGCTTAACTAGCGGGAGTTCAGATACGCAGTATTTT. It yields the protein CASSLTSGSSDTQYF.

V is TRBV20-1 and J is TRBJ1-5; no reliable D call. The ends were cut back, 0 bases at V and 7 bases at J, with 10 bases in the middle. Per the germline V gene, CDR1 is DFQATT and CDR2 is SNEGSKA (reference sequence). The length of the CDR3 is 13 residues. CDR3 in DNA: TGCAGTGCTAGAGACGGGAATCAACAGCCCCAGCATTTT. Protein: CSARDGNQQPQHF.

This clonotype was detected only a few times. The chain links TRBV4-1 to TRBJ1-2; tentatively, D is TRBD1 (5 bases). CDR3 size: 15 residues. V lost 0 bases to trimming and J lost 6 bases, with 14 bases between them. From germline, CDR1 is MGHRA and CDR2 YSYEKL. CDR3 amino acids: CASSQDSGGRNGYTF. As DNA, the CDR3 is TGCGCCAGCAGCCAAGATTCGGGGGGAAGGAATGGCTACACCTTC.

This clonotype was counted a few times. In DNA, the CDR3 is TGTGCCAGCAGTTTAAGTGGGACAGCGGATCAGCCCCAGCATTTT. This encodes CASSLSGTADQPQHF. The chain carries TRBV12-3 or TRBV12-4 and TRBJ1-5, with 7 bases matching TRBD1. This CDR3 spans 15 amino acids. Unmatched junction bases numbered 6, after V lost 2 bases and J lost 5 bases.